One sample yielded the 23 T cell receptor beta chains listed below, sequenced in a study of blood T cell repertoires in COVID-19. The method was immunoSEQ multiplex PCR; TCRdb's version includes in-frame clones alone and lacks a portion of them. The data contain over 150,000 clones, nearly 90% of them singletons. The source material was peripheral blood. The receptors come from a man between 18 and 35 years old who had recovered from COVID-19.

The J gene is TRBJ1-4, the V gene TRBV19, with TRBD1 matching over 9 bases. The trim removed 5 bases at V and 5 bases at J, leaving 9 bases unmatched. The germline gives CDR1 LNHDA, CDR2 SQIVND (reference sequence). This CDR3 contains 16 residues. DNA of the CDR3: TGTGCCAGTAGTCCCCGAACAGGGGGCCTAAATGAAAAACTGTTTTTT. It encodes CASSPRTGGLNEKLFF.

This chain links TRBV18 with TRBJ2-7; 14 bases line up with TRBD2. This CDR3 is built from 17 residues. Germline CDR1 reads KGHSH; CDR2 reads LQKENI. V lost 6 bases to trimming and J lost 0 bases; unmatched junction nucleotides: 7. The CDR3 reads CASSLGTSGGFSYEQYF. The CDR3 DNA follows: TGTGCCAGCTCCCTAGGGACTAGCGGGGGCTTCTCCTACGAGCAGTACTTC. Full variable domain (missing parts from reference TRBV18 and TRBJ2-7): NAGVMQNPRHLVRRRGQEARLRCSPMKGHSHVYWYRQLPEEGLKFMVYLQKENIIDESGMPKERFSAEFPKEGPSILRIQQVVRGDSAAYFCASSLGTSGGFSYEQYFGPGTRLTVT.

This clone showed up just a few times. The chain couples TRBV5-1 to TRBJ1-2; 7 bases line up with TRBD1. V dropped 0 bases and J dropped 6; count of bases not matched to a gene: 5. The CDR3 extends over 14 amino acids. The germline gives CDR1 SGHRS, CDR2 YFSETQ. Here the CDR3 DNA reads TGCGCCAGCAGCTTGGGACAGGGCCTGGATGGCTACACCTTC. Translated, it gives CASSLGQGLDGYTF. The variable domain in full, completed from reference TRBV5-1 and TRBJ1-2, reads KAGVTQTPRYLIKTRGQQVTLSCSPISGHRSVSWYQQTPGQGLQFLFEYFSETQRNKGNFPGRFSGRQFSNSRSEMNVSTLELGDSALYLCASSLGQGLDGYTFGSGTRLTVV.

The CDR3 bases are TGTGCCAGCAGTTTTAGAGGTGAATCGACCTACGAGCAGTACTTC. This sequence encodes CASSFRGESTYEQYF. The chain recombines TRBV27 with TRBJ2-7; D gene uncertain. The CDR3 has 15 residues. Germline CDR1 is MNHEY and CDR2 is SMNVEV (reference sequence). Trimming left V 3 bases short and J 2 bases short, with 14 bases between.

The CDR3 sequence: CASTGFGQEYGYTF. CDR3 nucleotide sequence: TGTGCCAGTACTGGGTTTGGACAGGAGTATGGCTACACCTTC. The chain joins TRBV19 to TRBJ1-2, with 7 nucleotides matching TRBD1. CDR3 length equals 14 residues. V shed 7 bases and J 5 bases; nucleotides not matched to a gene: 10. The germline V gene encodes CDR1 LNHDA and CDR2 SQIVND (reference sequence).

The chain carries TRBV7-2 and TRBJ1-1; D possibly corresponds to TRBD1 (5 bases). Trimming cost V 6 bases and J 3 bases, with 14 bases left between them. CDR3 length: 14 residues. Germline CDR1 SGHTA, CDR2 FQGNSA. The CDR3: CASRPGGGYTEAFF. CDR3 DNA: TGTGCCAGCAGGCCGGGGGGTGGGTACACTGAAGCTTTCTTT.

This chain uses TRBV9 with TRBJ2-1; 7 bases match TRBD2. V was pared by 0 bases and J by 8 bases, with 11 bases of the junction left unmatched. Germline values: CDR1 SGDLS, CDR2 YYNGEE. This CDR3 spans 16 amino acids. DNA for the CDR3: TGTGCCAGCAGCGTAGCTGTTGCGGGAGCCATAGATGAGCAGTTCTTC. Translation: CASSVAVAGAIDEQFF.

This clone was picked up one time. The CDR3 DNA reads TGTGCCAGCATCGACTCGACAGGCTACACCGGGGAGCTGTTTTTT. It encodes CASIDSTGYTGELFF. This chain links TRBV7-2 with TRBJ2-2, with D tentatively TRBD1 (6 bases). The germline gives CDR1 SGHTA, CDR2 FQGNSA. This CDR3 region has 15 residues. Trimming removed 7 bases from V and 3 bases from J, with 15 bases in between.

V gene TRBV6-5 combines with J gene TRBJ2-5; 14 positions match TRBD2. With 6 bases clipped from V and 5 bases from J, the junction kept 5 bases outside the gene matches. This CDR3 region has 15 residues. Germline lookup yields CDR1 MNHEY and CDR2 SVGAGI. Written as DNA, the CDR3 is TGTGCCAGCAGACGGACTAGCGGGGGGTTGGAGACCCAGTACTTC. It codes for CASRRTSGGLETQYF.

V is TRBV6-1 and J is TRBJ1-5, with D hard to call. Looked up from germline, CDR1 is MNHNS and CDR2 is SASEGT. This CDR3 has 16 residues. V lost 4 bases and J 3 bases, leaving 16 bases between the germline ends. The CDR3 reads CASSAPDYGVNQPQHF. The CDR3 region has the DNA TGTGCCAGCAGTGCCCCAGACTACGGGGTCAATCAGCCCCAGCATTTT.

V is TRBV24-1 and J is TRBJ1-2, with TRBD1 identical over 9 bases. The CDR3 sequence is 14 residues long. CDR1 KGHDR and CDR2 SFDVKD come from the germline V gene. Losses at the gene ends were 4 bases for V and 6 bases for J; bases not matched to a gene: 5. For the CDR3, the DNA is TGTGCCACCAGTGAGACCGGGACAGGGAATGGCTACACCTTC. Translated, it gives CATSETGTGNGYTF.

The chain employs TRBV2 and TRBJ1-5; the D is unclear. V gave up 5 bases and J gave up 11 bases, with 13 bases separating them. The CDR3 loop spans 12 amino acids. CDR1 is SNHLY, CDR2 FYNNEI, per germline. The CDR3 reads CASSRFAGAQHF. In nucleotides, the CDR3 is TGTGCCAGCAGTCGGTTCGCGGGAGCCCAGCATTTT. Looking up the rest from reference TRBV2 and TRBJ1-5 gives the full variable domain: EPEVTQTPSHQVTQMGQEVILRCVPISNHLYFYWYRQILGQKVEFLVSFYNNEISEKSEIFDDQFSVERPDGSNFTLKIRSTKLEDSAMYFCASSRFAGAQHFGDGTRLSIL.

The rearrangement links TRBV7-9 to TRBJ2-2, with D possibly matching TRBD2 (6 bases). CDR3 length equals 15 residues. Germline V gene sequence: CDR1 SEHNR, CDR2 FQNEAQ (reference sequence). Trimming left V 0 bases short and J 7 bases short, with 12 bases between. The DNA of the CDR3 is TGTGCCAGCAGCTTAGCCCCGGAGGGAGGCGGGGAGCTGTTTTTT. This translates into CASSLAPEGGGELFF.

The V and J genes are TRBV10-3 and TRBJ1-2, with D uncertain. The CDR3 has 12 amino acids. Trimming shortened V by 2 bases and J by 6 bases, and 7 bases separated the two germline ends. Germline assignment: CDR1 ENHRY and CDR2 SYGVKD. DNA for the CDR3: TGTGCCATCAGTGAGGGCGGCAATGGCTACACCTTC. Amino acids: CAISEGGNGYTF.

V and J are TRBV19 and TRBJ2-4; 8 nucleotides agree with TRBD1. After removal of 3 bases from V and 1 base from J, the junction contained 8 bases not matched to a gene. CDR3 length equals 17 residues. Per the germline V gene, CDR1 is LNHDA and CDR2 is SQIVND (reference sequence). In DNA, the CDR3 is TGTGCCAGTAGTATTATTCAGGGGGCGACGGCCAAAAACATTCAGTACTTC. Its protein product is CASSIIQGATAKNIQYF.

The gene calls are TRBV28 and TRBJ2-2; 10 positions match TRBD2. Germline trimming cut 7 bases from V and 1 base from J; bases unmatched to any gene: 3. The CDR3 contains 15 residues. The V gene's germline CDR1 is MDHEN and CDR2 SYDVKM. The CDR3 is CASMIAGGNTGELFF. CDR3 sequence (DNA): TGTGCCAGCATGATAGCGGGAGGGAACACCGGGGAGCTGTTTTTT.

The genes are TRBV30 and TRBJ2-7; 8 nucleotides agree with TRBD1. Germline CDR1 and CDR2: GTSNPN and SVGIG (reference sequence). The CDR3 sequence is 13 residues long. V shed 2 bases, J shed 2 bases, and the junction held 2 bases outside the gene matches. The CDR3 loop is CAWSRTGPYEQYF. CDR3 nucleotide sequence: TGTGCCTGGAGTAGGACAGGGCCCTACGAGCAGTACTTC.

Turning to this clone: A read error may produce the germline difference seen at one junction end. The chain recombines TRBV4-3 with TRBJ2-2; TRBD2 agrees at 15 bases. The CDR3 length is 17 residues. Germline V lookup: CDR1 LGHNA, CDR2 YSLEER. The DNA of the CDR3 is TGCACCAGCAGCCCGGGACTAGCGGGAGGTACCCCCGGGGAGCTGTTTTTT. Amino acids: CTSSPGLAGGTPGELFF.

The gene calls are TRBV5-1 and TRBJ2-5; 7 bases line up with TRBD2. V shed 6 bases and J 4 bases; nucleotides not matched to a gene: 9. CDR1 and CDR2 from the germline V gene are SGHRS and YFSETQ. This CDR3 region has 14 residues. This CDR3 is CASKTTGGPETQYF. DNA for the CDR3: TGCGCCAGCAAGACAACGGGAGGACCAGAGACCCAGTACTTC.

This chain links TRBV4-1 with TRBJ2-7; 9 bases are shared with TRBD2. The CDR3 has 15 amino acids. In germline, CDR1 is MGHRA, CDR2 YSYEKL. V lost 2 bases and J lost 3; bases outside the gene matches: 5. The CDR3 DNA reads as TGCGCCAGCAGCCAACGTGCGGGAGGGGTCTACGAGCAGTACTTC. Translation gives CASSQRAGGVYEQYF.

This sequence joins TRBV6-5 and TRBJ1-1; no firm D call. This CDR3 contains 14 residues. Trimming left V 5 bases short and J 0 bases short, with 10 bases between. CDR1 and CDR2 from the germline V gene are MNHEY and SVGAGI. CDR3 loop: CASSPRGMNTEAFF. Written as DNA, the CDR3 is TGTGCCAGCAGTCCTCGAGGTATGAACACTGAAGCTTTCTTT.

This chain connects TRBV2 to TRBJ1-5; D unresolved. Germline V gene sequence: CDR1 SNHLY, CDR2 FYNNEI. This CDR3 is 14 amino acids long. V lost 3 bases to trimming and J lost 5 bases, with 11 bases between them. CDR3 sequence reads: CASSDISNYQPQHF. CDR3 in DNA: TGTGCCAGCAGTGACATTAGTAACTATCAGCCCCAGCATTTT.

V gene TRBV7-9 combines with J gene TRBJ2-2; 8 nucleotides line up with TRBD2. V was clipped by 5 bases and J by 8 bases; unmatched bases: 13. The CDR3 is made up of 16 amino acids. Germline-derived CDR1 and CDR2 are SEHNR and FQNEAQ (reference sequence). The CDR3 region has the DNA TGTGCCAGCAGCCGACCGGGAGGGCAAGAAAGGGGGGAGCTGTTTTTT. Translating it yields CASSRPGGQERGELFF.